The present T cell receptor (beta chain) was sequenced within a study of neurological immune-mediated disorders. A single record per CDR3 protein comes from TCRdb applying MiXCR to the 5' RACE reads. The profile covers 65,000 to 75,000 distinct CDR3 sequences, with about 5.1% appearing a single time and 2.2% taken by the ten largest. This clonotype has ten or more counts. Its antigen remains unknown. Study-level results: Association with the multiple sclerosis repertoire cluster was not found for any clinical or MRI feature. In HTLV-1-associated myelopathy, TCR clonal expansion was greatest, whereas multiple sclerosis had the least, falling below healthy controls.

Trimming at V came to 0 bases and at J to 2 bases, leaving 3 bases not matched to a gene. From germline, CDR1 is SGDLS and CDR2 YYNGEE. The CDR3 has 15 amino acids. Unsorted libraries were generated from 2 million PBMCs. These cells had been stored in RNAlater at -80 C. V and J are TRBV9 and TRBJ2-5, with 8 nucleotides matching TRBD2. Sample: PBMCs. The origin of this receptor is a woman between 65 and 79 years old with multiple sclerosis. The CDR3 protein is CASSVVGTRQETQYF. The CDR3 bases are TGTGCCAGCAGCGTAGTGGGGACTAGGCAAGAGACCCAGTACTTC.